Sequencing of this TCR beta chain was carried out in a study of T cell responses to AZD1222 COVID-19 vaccine. The study, taken as a whole, reports: Donor demographics were predominantly white British with a female majority; clonal diversity may be underestimated.

On this clone itself: As yet, its antigen is unknown.

Clones were read by immunoSEQ multiplex PCR, and TCRdb kept only the in-frame ones, dropping some. The sample contains around 100,000 clones, 88% of which appear only once. Sequenced here: peripheral blood, sampled on day 0 of AZD1222 vaccination. The source is an adult in good health.

The CDR3, as DNA: TGTGCCAGCAGTCGCCCGCCTCCGGGTGCCAATGAGCAGTTCTTC. This encodes CASSRPPPGANEQFF. The V call is TRBV28, the J call TRBJ2-1; unclear D gene. The CDR3 covers 15 residues. The germline V gene encodes CDR1 MDHEN and CDR2 SYDVKM. With 5 bases removed from V and 6 bases from J, the gap between germline ends came to 17 bases.